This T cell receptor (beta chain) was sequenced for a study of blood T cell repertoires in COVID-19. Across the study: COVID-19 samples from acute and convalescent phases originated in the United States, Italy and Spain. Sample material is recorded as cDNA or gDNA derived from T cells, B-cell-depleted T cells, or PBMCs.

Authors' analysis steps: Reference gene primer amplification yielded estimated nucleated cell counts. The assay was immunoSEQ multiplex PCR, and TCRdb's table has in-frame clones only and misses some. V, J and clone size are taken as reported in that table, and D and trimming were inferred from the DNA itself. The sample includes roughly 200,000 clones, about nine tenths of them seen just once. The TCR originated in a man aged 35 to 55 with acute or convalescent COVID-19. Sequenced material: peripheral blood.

This CDR3 is CASALGTRAIEQFF. CDR3 nucleotides: TGTGCCAGCGCCCTAGGGACTAGGGCCATTGAGCAGTTCTTC. The J gene is TRBJ2-1, the V gene TRBV5-4, with TRBD2 identical over 8 bases. The CDR3 is 14 amino acids. After removal of 7 bases from V and 9 bases from J, the junction contained 12 bases not matched to a gene. Germline V gene lookup returns CDR1 SGHNT and CDR2 YYREEE (reference sequence).